This entry lists 14 T cell receptor beta chains sequenced from one sample in a study of blood T cell repertoires in COVID-19. Sequencing was performed with immunoSEQ multiplex PCR; in TCRdb, only in-frame clones are kept and a portion is missing. The repertoire includes hundreds of thousands of clones, approximately 86% of them detected once, and 0.7% to 0.85% sits in the top ten. Material for sequencing was peripheral blood. The receptor set was obtained from a woman aged 25 to 39 with acute or convalescent COVID-19.

This chain connects TRBV19 to TRBJ1-4, with D possibly being TRBD1 (6 bases). Germline V gene sequence: CDR1 LNHDA, CDR2 SQIVND (reference sequence). Trimming pared 6 bases from V and 4 bases from J, leaving 12 bases between. This CDR3 has 14 residues. DNA for the CDR3: TGTGCCAGTAGCCCGACAGGTATTAATGAAAAACTGTTTTTT. Its translation: CASSPTGINEKLFF. Full variable domain (remainder filled in from reference TRBV19 and TRBJ1-4): DGGITQSPKYLFRKEGQNVTLSCEQNLNHDAMYWYRQDPGQGLRLIYYSQIVNDFQKGDIAEGYSVSREKKESFPLTVTSAQKNPTAFYLCASSPTGINEKLFFGSGTQLSVL.

The rearrangement joins TRBV6-2 or TRBV6-3 to TRBJ1-5; tentative D call: TRBD1 (5 bases). CDR3 length: 15 residues. Per germline, CDR1 MNHEY and CDR2 SVGEGT. With 6 bases removed from V and 2 bases from J, the gap between germline ends came to 14 bases. This CDR3 reads CASSPGAFGNQPQHF. The CDR3 DNA reads TGTGCCAGCAGCCCTGGGGCATTTGGCAATCAGCCCCAGCATTTT.

This chain joins TRBV6-2 or TRBV6-3 and TRBJ2-1; the D gene is possibly TRBD1 (5 bases). The CDR3 extends over 15 amino acids. The V gene lost 2 bases and the J gene lost 4 bases, with 12 bases spanning the gap. Germline V gene sequence: CDR1 MNHEY, CDR2 SVGEGT. CDR3 sequence (DNA): TGTGCCAGCAGTTACCAAAAAGACAGTTACAATGAGCAGTTCTTC. It encodes CASSYQKDSYNEQFF.

V is TRBV5-4 and J is TRBJ2-7; 12 bases line up with TRBD1. This CDR3 has 17 residues. From germline, CDR1 is SGHNT and CDR2 YYREEE (reference sequence). The trim removed 2 bases at V and 7 bases at J, leaving 13 bases unmatched. The CDR3 protein is CASSFPTPGQGAREQYF. CDR3 bases: TGTGCCAGCAGCTTCCCCACTCCGGGACAGGGGGCCCGGGAGCAGTACTTC.

The chain has TRBV6-2 or TRBV6-3 and TRBJ2-1, with 11 bases identical to TRBD2. Trimming at V came to 2 bases and at J to 2 bases, leaving 2 bases not matched to a gene. The CDR3 length is 16 residues. CDR1 and CDR2 from the germline V gene are MNHEY and SVGEGT. The CDR3 DNA is TGTGCCAGCAGTTACCAACTAGCGGGAGCCTACAATGAGCAGTTCTTC. The encoded protein is CASSYQLAGAYNEQFF.

The rearrangement links TRBV7-9 to TRBJ1-3; no clear D gene. The CDR3 loop spans 15 amino acids. The germline V gene encodes CDR1 SEHNR and CDR2 FQNEAQ (reference sequence). V lost 2 bases to trimming and J lost 2 bases, with 10 bases between them. The CDR3 is CASSLSAVTGNTIYF. CDR3 coding DNA: TGTGCCAGCAGCTTAAGTGCGGTAACTGGAAACACCATATATTTT.

The chain employs TRBV13 and TRBJ2-3; possibly TRBD2 for D (6 bases). Per the germline V gene, CDR1 is PRHDT and CDR2 is FYEKMQ (reference sequence). The CDR3 is made up of 17 amino acids. Trimming stripped 3 bases from V and 2 bases from J, with 18 bases between. The CDR3 DNA follows: TGTGCCAGCAGCTTTGAACATAGGAGGGCTAACACAGATACGCAGTATTTT. Protein: CASSFEHRRANTDTQYF.

V gene TRBV10-3 combines with J gene TRBJ2-2, with unresolved D. This CDR3 region has 15 residues. CDR1 is ENHRY and CDR2 is SYGVKD in the germline V gene. Trimming removed 9 bases at V and 1 base at J, with 15 bases between. The CDR3 DNA sequence: TGTGCCATTACTCAACGCGTCGGGAACACCGGGGAGCTGTTTTTT. It yields the protein CAITQRVGNTGELFF.

This clone was counted only a few times. The J gene is TRBJ2-6, the V gene TRBV6-1; possibly TRBD1 for D (6 bases). Trimming cost V 2 bases and J 0 bases, with 8 bases left between them. In germline, CDR1 is MNHNS, CDR2 SASEGT. This CDR3 region has 16 residues. This chain's CDR3 is CASSEQGSSGANVLTF. CDR3 DNA: TGTGCCAGCAGTGAACAGGGGAGCTCTGGGGCCAACGTCCTGACTTTC.

CDR3 region: CASSLILAGGTDTQYF. CDR3 DNA: TGTGCCAGCAGCTTAATCCTAGCGGGAGGAACAGATACGCAGTATTTT. V and J are TRBV11-3 and TRBJ2-3, with 11 positions matching TRBD2. The CDR3 length is 16 residues. V was pared by 2 bases and J by 3 bases, with 4 bases of the junction left unmatched. Germline V gives CDR1 SGHNT, CDR2 YENEEA.

The rearrangement uses TRBV19 and TRBJ1-5; D is unresolved. V was shortened by 5 bases and J by 0 bases, with 8 bases between the two germline ends. Per the germline V gene, CDR1 is LNHDA and CDR2 is SQIVND (reference sequence). CDR3 length equals 14 residues. The CDR3 protein is CASSLRNSNQPQHF. As DNA, the CDR3 is TGTGCCAGTAGTCTCAGAAATAGCAATCAGCCCCAGCATTTT.

This clone was seen only a few times. The rearrangement uses TRBV19 and TRBJ1-5; no clear D. CDR1 is LNHDA, CDR2 SQIVND, per germline (reference sequence). Trimming took off 1 base at V and 2 bases at J, with 9 bases between the two ends. The CDR3 spans 15 residues. This CDR3 reads CASSIAGSGNQPQHF. DNA for the CDR3: TGTGCCAGTAGTATAGCGGGGTCTGGCAATCAGCCCCAGCATTTT. Full variable domain (rest looked up from reference TRBV19 and TRBJ1-5): DGGITQSPKYLFRKEGQNVTLSCEQNLNHDAMYWYRQDPGQGLRLIYYSQIVNDFQKGDIAEGYSVSREKKESFPLTVTSAQKNPTAFYLCASSIAGSGNQPQHFGDGTRLSIL.

The chain carries TRBV19 and TRBJ1-4, with 9 bases lining up with TRBD1. The CDR3 is 14 amino acids. Trimming at V came to 3 bases and at J to 8 bases, leaving 4 bases not matched to a gene. CDR1 and CDR2 from the germline V gene are LNHDA and SQIVND (reference sequence). CDR3 DNA sequence: TGTGCCAGTAGTATCGGGACAGGGAGGGAAAAACTGTTTTTT. Translation gives CASSIGTGREKLFF.

The chain employs TRBV5-1 and TRBJ2-3; D is unclear. The CDR3 totals 12 residues. Trimming shortened V by 0 bases and J by 5 bases, and 4 bases separated the two germline ends. CDR1 and CDR2 (germline): SGHRS, YFSETQ. CDR3 sequence: CASSLAGDTQYF. DNA of the CDR3: TGCGCCAGCAGCTTGGCCGGAGATACGCAGTATTTT.